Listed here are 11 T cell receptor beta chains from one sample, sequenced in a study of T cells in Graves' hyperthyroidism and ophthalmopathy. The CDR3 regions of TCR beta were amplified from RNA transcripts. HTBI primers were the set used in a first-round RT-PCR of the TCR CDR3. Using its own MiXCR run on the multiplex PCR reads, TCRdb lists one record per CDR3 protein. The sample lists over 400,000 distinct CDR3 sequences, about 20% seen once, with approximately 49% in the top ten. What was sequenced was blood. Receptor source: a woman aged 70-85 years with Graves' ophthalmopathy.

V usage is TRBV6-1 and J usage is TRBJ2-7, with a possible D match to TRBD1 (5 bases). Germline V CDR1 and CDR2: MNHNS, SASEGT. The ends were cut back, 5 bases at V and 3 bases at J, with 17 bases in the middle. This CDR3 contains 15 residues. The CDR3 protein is CASSRGAGQHYEQYF. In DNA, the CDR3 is TGTGCCAGCAGTCGTGGGGCAGGCCAGCACTACGAGCAGTACTTC.

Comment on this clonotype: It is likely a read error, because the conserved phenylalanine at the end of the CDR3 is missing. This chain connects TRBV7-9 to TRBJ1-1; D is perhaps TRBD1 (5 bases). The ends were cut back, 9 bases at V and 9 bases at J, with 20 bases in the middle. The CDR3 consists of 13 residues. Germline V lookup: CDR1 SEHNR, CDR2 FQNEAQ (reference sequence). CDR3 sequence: CASGTSSTQQAFL. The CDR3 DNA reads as TGTGCCAGTGGGACCTCCTCTACTCAACAAGCTTTCCTT.

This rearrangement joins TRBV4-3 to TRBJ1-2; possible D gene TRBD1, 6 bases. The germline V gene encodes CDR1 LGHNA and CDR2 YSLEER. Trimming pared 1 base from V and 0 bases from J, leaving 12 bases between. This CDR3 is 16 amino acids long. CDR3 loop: CASSQGGHRANYGYTF. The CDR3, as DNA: TGCGCCAGCAGCCAAGGGGGACACCGAGCTAACTATGGCTACACCTTC.

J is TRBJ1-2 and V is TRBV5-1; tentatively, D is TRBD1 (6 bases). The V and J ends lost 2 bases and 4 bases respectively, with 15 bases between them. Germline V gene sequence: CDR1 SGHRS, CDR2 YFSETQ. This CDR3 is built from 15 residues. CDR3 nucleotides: TGCGCCAGCAGCTTCTACAGGGATACTGCCTATGGCTACACCTTC. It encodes CASSFYRDTAYGYTF.

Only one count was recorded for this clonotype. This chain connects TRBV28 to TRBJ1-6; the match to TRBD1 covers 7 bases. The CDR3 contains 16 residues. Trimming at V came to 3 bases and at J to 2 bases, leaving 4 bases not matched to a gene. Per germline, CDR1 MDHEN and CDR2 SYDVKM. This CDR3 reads CASSLAGGPYNSPLHF. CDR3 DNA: TGTGCCAGCAGTTTGGCAGGGGGACCCTATAATTCACCCCTCCACTTT.

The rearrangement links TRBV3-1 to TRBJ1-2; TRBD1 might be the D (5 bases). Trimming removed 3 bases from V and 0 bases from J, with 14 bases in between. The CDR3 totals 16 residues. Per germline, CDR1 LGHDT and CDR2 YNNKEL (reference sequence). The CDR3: CASSHSTGPTNYGYTF. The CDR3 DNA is TGTGCCAGCAGCCATTCCACGGGACCCACTAACTATGGCTACACCTTC.

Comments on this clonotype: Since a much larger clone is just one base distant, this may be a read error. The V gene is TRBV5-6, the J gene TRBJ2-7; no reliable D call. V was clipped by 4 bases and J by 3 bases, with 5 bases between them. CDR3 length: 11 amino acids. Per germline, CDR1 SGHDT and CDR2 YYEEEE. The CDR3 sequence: CASSVDYEQYF. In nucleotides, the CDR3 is TGTGCCAGCAGCGTGGACTACGAGCAGTACTTC. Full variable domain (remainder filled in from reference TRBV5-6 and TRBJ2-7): DAGVTQSPTHLIKTRGQQVTLRCSPKSGHDTVSWYQQALGQGPQFIFQYYEEEERQRGNFPDRFSGHQFPNYSSELNVNALLLGDSALYLCASSVDYEQYFGPGTRLTVT.

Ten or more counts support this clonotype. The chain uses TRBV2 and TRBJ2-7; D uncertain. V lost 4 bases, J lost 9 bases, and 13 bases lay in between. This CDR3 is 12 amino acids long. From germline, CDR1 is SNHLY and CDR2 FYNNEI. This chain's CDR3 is CASSGVVVAQYF. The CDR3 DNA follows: TGTGCCAGCAGTGGTGTCGTGGTGGCGCAGTACTTC.

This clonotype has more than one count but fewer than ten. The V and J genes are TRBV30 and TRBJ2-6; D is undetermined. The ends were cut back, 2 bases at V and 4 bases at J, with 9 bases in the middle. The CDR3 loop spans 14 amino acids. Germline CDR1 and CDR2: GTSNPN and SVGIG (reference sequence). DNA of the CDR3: TGTGCCTGGAGTTTGCCGGGCGGGGCCAACGTCCTGACTTTC. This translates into CAWSLPGGANVLTF.

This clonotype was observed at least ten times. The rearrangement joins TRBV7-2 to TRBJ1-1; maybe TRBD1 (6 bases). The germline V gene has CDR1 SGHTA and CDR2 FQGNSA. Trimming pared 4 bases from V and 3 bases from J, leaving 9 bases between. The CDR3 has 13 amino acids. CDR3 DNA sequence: TGTGCCAGCAGCTCGGACAGCTACACTGAAGCTTTCTTT. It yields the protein CASSSDSYTEAFF.

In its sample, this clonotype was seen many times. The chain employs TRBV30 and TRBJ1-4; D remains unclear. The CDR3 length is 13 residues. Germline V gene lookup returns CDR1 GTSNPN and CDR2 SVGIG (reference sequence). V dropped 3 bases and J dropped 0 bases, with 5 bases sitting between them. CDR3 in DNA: TGTGCCTGGAGACAGTCAACTAATGAAAAACTGTTTTTT. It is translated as CAWRQSTNEKLFF. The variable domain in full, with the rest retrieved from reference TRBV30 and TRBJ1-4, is SQTIHQWPATLVQPVGSPLSLECTVEGTSNPNLYWYRQAAGRGLQLLFYSVGIGQISSEVPQNLSASRPQDRQFILSSKKLLLSDSGFYLCAWRQSTNEKLFFGSGTQLSVL.